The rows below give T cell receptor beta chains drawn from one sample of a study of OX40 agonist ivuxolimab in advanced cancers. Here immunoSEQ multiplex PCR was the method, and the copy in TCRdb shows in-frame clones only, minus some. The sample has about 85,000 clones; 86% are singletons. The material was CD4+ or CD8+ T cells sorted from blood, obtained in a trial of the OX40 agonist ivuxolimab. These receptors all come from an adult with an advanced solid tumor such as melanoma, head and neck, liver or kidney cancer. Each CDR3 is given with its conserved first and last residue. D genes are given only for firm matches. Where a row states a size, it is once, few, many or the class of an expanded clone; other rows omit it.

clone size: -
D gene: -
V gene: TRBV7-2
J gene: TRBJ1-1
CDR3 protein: CASSLTRGTEAFF
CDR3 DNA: TGTGCCAGCAGCTTAACCAGGGGCACTGAAGCTTTCTTT

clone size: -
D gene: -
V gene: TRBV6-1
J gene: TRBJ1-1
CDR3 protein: CASSVVVNTEAFF
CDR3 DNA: TGTGCCAGCAGTGTAGTCGTGAACACTGAAGCTTTCTTT

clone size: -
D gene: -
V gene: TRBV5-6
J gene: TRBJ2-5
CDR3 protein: CASSAWGARETQYF
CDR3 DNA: TGTGCCAGCAGCGCTTGGGGGGCGAGGGAGACCCAGTACTTC

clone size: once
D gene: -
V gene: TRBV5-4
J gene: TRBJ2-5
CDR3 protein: CASSPDFQETQYF
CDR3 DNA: TGTGCCAGCAGCCCGGACTTCCAAGAGACCCAGTACTTC

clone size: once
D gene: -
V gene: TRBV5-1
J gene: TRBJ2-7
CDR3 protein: CASSLGAGVHEQYF
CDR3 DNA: TGCGCCAGCAGCTTGGGGGCAGGGGTGCACGAGCAGTACTTC

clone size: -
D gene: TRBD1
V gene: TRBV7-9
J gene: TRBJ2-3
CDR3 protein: CASSLRGGYLDTQYF
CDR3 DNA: TGTGCCAGCAGCTTACGAGGGGGCTATTTAGATACGCAGTATTTT

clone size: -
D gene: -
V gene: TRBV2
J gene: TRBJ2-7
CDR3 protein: CASSVQGGYEQYF
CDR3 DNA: TGTGCCAGCAGTGTTCAGGGTGGTTACGAGCAGTACTTC

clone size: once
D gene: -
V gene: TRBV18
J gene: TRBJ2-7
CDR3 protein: CASSPGISYEQYF
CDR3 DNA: TGTGCCAGCTCACCGGGGATCTCCTACGAGCAGTACTTC

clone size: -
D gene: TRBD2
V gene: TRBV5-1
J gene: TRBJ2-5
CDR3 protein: CASSLSAGEEETQYF
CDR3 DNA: TGCGCCAGCAGCTTGTCAGCGGGGGAAGAAGAGACCCAGTACTTC

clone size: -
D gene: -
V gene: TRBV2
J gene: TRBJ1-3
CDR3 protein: CASTRDATATGNTIYF
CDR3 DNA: TGTGCCAGCACGAGGGACGCGACAGCTACTGGAAACACCATATATTTT

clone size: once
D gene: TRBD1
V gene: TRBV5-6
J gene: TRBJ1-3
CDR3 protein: CASSRTGSGNTIYF
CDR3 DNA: TGTGCCAGCAGCCGGACAGGCTCTGGAAACACCATATATTTT

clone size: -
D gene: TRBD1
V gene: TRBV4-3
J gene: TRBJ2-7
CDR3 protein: CASSRQTGLGYEQYF
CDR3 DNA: TGCGCCAGCAGCCGGCAGACAGGGTTAGGGTACGAGCAGTACTTC

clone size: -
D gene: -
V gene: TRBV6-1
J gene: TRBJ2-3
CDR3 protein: CASSVNSLDDTQYF
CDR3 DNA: TGTGCCAGCAGTGTTAACAGTTTAGATGATACGCAGTATTTT

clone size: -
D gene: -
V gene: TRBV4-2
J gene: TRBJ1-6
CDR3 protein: CASSLRQDGNSPLHF
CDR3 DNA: TGTGCCAGCAGCTTACGACAGGACGGCAATTCACCCCTCCACTTT